This entry lists 27 T cell receptor beta chains sequenced from one sample in a study of radiation and T cells in renal cell carcinoma (dated by TCRdb to 2020 to 2022). Explained via the paper, the time point label denotes: blood 4 weeks post-SBRT, at nephrectomy. Explained via the paper, the treatment or condition label denotes: 15 Gy SBRT to primary tumor, nephrectomy 4 weeks later. The library came from the immunoSEQ multiplex PCR assay. What TCRdb holds here is the immuneACCESS table cut down to in-frame rearrangements. Part of the clones is not present; checked against another copy, under half of the missing clones reflect an unresolved V gene, and the others are unexplained. This sample has under 200,000 clones in its table, and roughly nine tenths of those were observed once. The top ten hold about 10% of the sample. Specimen: blood, collected from a patient whose treatment included radiotherapy and nephrectomy. These receptors all stem from a woman between 45 and 65 years old with renal cell carcinoma.

V usage is TRBV19 and J usage is TRBJ1-1; D is perhaps TRBD1 (5 bases). The germline V and J ends were trimmed by 6 bases and 4 bases, with 15 bases remaining between them. CDR1 LNHDA and CDR2 SQIVND come from the germline V gene (reference sequence). The CDR3 is 14 residues long. CDR3 nucleotide sequence: TGTGCCAGTAGACGACAGCCCGGTGCCACTGAAGCTTTCTTT. This codes for CASRRQPGATEAFF. The full variable domain, its missing parts supplied by reference TRBV19 and TRBJ1-1, is DGGITQSPKYLFRKEGQNVTLSCEQNLNHDAMYWYRQDPGQGLRLIYYSQIVNDFQKGDIAEGYSVSREKKESFPLTVTSAQKNPTAFYLCASRRQPGATEAFFGQGTRLTVV.

The rearrangement joins TRBV6-5 to TRBJ1-1; D perhaps matches TRBD1 (6 bases). Deletions cut 5 bases from V and 4 bases from J, with 11 bases between. There are 13 residues in the CDR3. CDR1 MNHEY and CDR2 SVGAGI come from the germline V gene. CDR3 in DNA: TGTGCCAGCAGTGCACAGGGTATCACTGAAGCTTTCTTT. Protein sequence: CASSAQGITEAFF.

The rearrangement joins TRBV7-2 to TRBJ2-5; D call uncertain. The CDR3 spans 13 residues. Trimming pared 3 bases from V and 2 bases from J, leaving 7 bases between. Germline-derived CDR1 and CDR2 are SGHTA and FQGNSA. CDR3 bases: TGTGCCAGCAGCTTTGCCGGTCAAGAGACCCAGTACTTC. The encoded protein is CASSFAGQETQYF.

The rearrangement uses TRBV5-6 and TRBJ2-3; 11 positions agree with TRBD1. The V segment lost 4 bases and the J segment 3 bases; nucleotides outside the gene matches: 7. The V gene's germline CDR1 is SGHDT and CDR2 YYEEEE. The CDR3 runs 16 residues. The CDR3, as DNA: TGTGCCAGCAGCCTCCGGACAGGGGGCTATACAGATACGCAGTATTTT. Translation gives CASSLRTGGYTDTQYF.

The chain is built from TRBV5-3 and TRBJ2-3; D unresolved. TRBV5-3 is sorted into the ORF group, with uncertain function. The germline V and J ends were trimmed by 1 base and 2 bases, with 20 bases remaining between them. The CDR3 runs 18 residues. CDR3 DNA: TGTGCCAGAAGCTTGATCCCTGGACCTCGGATATTCACAGATACGCAGTATTTT. Amino acids: CARSLIPGPRIFTDTQYF.

V usage is TRBV18 and J usage is TRBJ2-3; 12 nucleotides agree with TRBD1. After removal of 3 bases from V and 3 bases from J, the junction contained 7 bases not matched to a gene. The CDR3 runs 17 residues. Germline values: CDR1 KGHSH, CDR2 LQKENI. CDR3 loop: CASSPSGQGARTDTQYF. DNA for the CDR3: TGTGCCAGCTCACCCTCGGGACAGGGGGCAAGGACAGATACGCAGTATTTT.

The chain links TRBV6-5 to TRBJ1-2; D gene ambiguous. The V end lost 0 bases, the J end lost 2 bases, and 10 bases lay between the germline ends. The CDR3 covers 15 residues. Germline V gives CDR1 MNHEY, CDR2 SVGAGI. CDR3 loop: CASSYSITGNYGYTF. The CDR3 bases are TGTGCCAGCAGTTACTCGATTACGGGCAACTATGGCTACACCTTC.

CDR3 nucleotide sequence: TGTGCCAGCAGCTTAGGGGGGACAGGGCGATACGAGCAGTACTTC. Translating it yields CASSLGGTGRYEQYF. The chain employs TRBV13 and TRBJ2-7; TRBD1 matches at 9 bases. Germline V CDR1 and CDR2: PRHDT, FYEKMQ (reference sequence). The CDR3 loop spans 15 amino acids. J was trimmed by 4 bases and V by 0 bases; bases with no gene match: 4.

The chain employs TRBV2 and TRBJ2-5; perhaps TRBD1 as D (5 bases). V was shortened by 2 bases and J by 5 bases, with 15 bases between the two germline ends. CDR3 length equals 15 residues. Germline CDR1 SNHLY, CDR2 FYNNEI. The CDR3 DNA reads TGTGCCAGCAGTGAAATATGGCAGGGTGTCGAGACCCAGTACTTC. Translation: CASSEIWQGVETQYF.

This clone has only a few counts. The V call is TRBV5-1, the J call TRBJ1-6, with 8 bases aligning to TRBD1. The CDR3 runs to 15 residues. Germline CDR1 and CDR2: SGHRS and YFSETQ. J lost 3 bases, V lost 5 bases, and 4 bases had no gene match. The CDR3 loop reads CASRDRAIYNSPLHF. CDR3 bases: TGCGCCAGCAGGGACAGGGCCATCTATAATTCACCCCTCCACTTT.

The chain uses TRBV6-4 and TRBJ2-2, with no clear D. V lost 6 bases, J lost 1 base, and 9 bases lay in between. Germline V gene data show CDR1 as MRHNA and CDR2 as SNTAGT. This CDR3 is 14 amino acids long. The CDR3 spells CASRVAGNTGELFF. As DNA, the CDR3 is TGTGCCAGCAGAGTGGCAGGGAACACCGGGGAGCTGTTTTTT.

The chain joins TRBV7-2 to TRBJ2-1; a weak D match, TRBD2 (6 bases). The CDR3 consists of 15 residues. The germline CDR1 and CDR2 sequences are SGHTA and FQGNSA. V lost 5 bases and J lost 2, with 13 bases in between. This CDR3 is CASSPLASPYNEQFF. The DNA of the CDR3 is TGTGCCAGCAGCCCGCTAGCGTCGCCCTACAATGAGCAGTTCTTC.

This chain joins TRBV18 and TRBJ2-7, with 8 bases lining up with TRBD1. The CDR3 has 15 amino acids. Germline trimming cut 3 bases from V and 5 bases from J; bases unmatched to any gene: 9. Germline V gene lookup returns CDR1 KGHSH and CDR2 LQKENI. The CDR3 nucleotides read TGTGCCAGCTCACCCTCGGACGCAGGGGGCCACGAGCAGTACTTC. This gives the protein CASSPSDAGGHEQYF.

Points on this clone: Different DNA sequences within this sample yield the same CDR3. The rearrangement links TRBV19 to TRBJ1-6; 10 bases map to TRBD1. The ends lost 6 bases at V and 7 bases at J; junction bases unmatched: 0. CDR1 is LNHDA, CDR2 SQIVND, per germline (reference sequence). CDR3 length equals 13 residues. In DNA form, the CDR3 reads TGTGCCAGTAGGGACAGGGGGAATTCACCCCTCCACTTT. Translated: CASRDRGNSPLHF.

V usage is TRBV11-2 and J usage is TRBJ2-1, with D uncertain. Trimming left V 5 bases short and J 15 bases short, with 14 bases between. The CDR3 has 11 residues. Germline assignment: CDR1 SGHAT and CDR2 FQNNGV. DNA for the CDR3: TGTGCCAGCAGCCCCGGCCTTTGGGGGTTCTTC. This sequence encodes CASSPGLWGFF.

V usage is TRBV11-1 and J usage is TRBJ1-3, with 10 positions matching TRBD1. V lost 5 bases to trimming and J lost 0 bases; unmatched junction nucleotides: 7. The germline CDR1 and CDR2 sequences are SGHAT and FQDESV (reference sequence). This CDR3 is built from 17 residues. DNA of the CDR3: TGTGCCAGCAGCGCCGGGACAGGGGCACACTCTGGAAACACCATATATTTT. Translation: CASSAGTGAHSGNTIYF. The full variable domain, rest sourced from reference TRBV11-1 and TRBJ1-3, is EAEVAQSPRYKITEKSQAVAFWCDPISGHATLYWYRQILGQGPELLVQFQDESVVDDSQLPKDRFSAERLKGVDSTLKIQPAELGDSAMYLCASSAGTGAHSGNTIYFGEGSWLTVV.

The genes are TRBV19 and TRBJ1-2; D is ambiguous. With 3 bases removed from V and 3 bases from J, the gap between germline ends came to 23 bases. This CDR3 has 18 amino acids. CDR1 is LNHDA, CDR2 SQIVND, per germline (reference sequence). CDR3 coding DNA: TGTGCCAGTAGTATTGAGTGGCAGAGGTTTCCTGGGGACTATGGCTACACCTTC. Translating gives CASSIEWQRFPGDYGYTF.

The chain uses TRBV5-4 and TRBJ1-5; the match to TRBD1 covers 7 bases. With V trimmed by 2 bases and J by 9 bases, 14 bases remained unmatched. The V gene's germline CDR1 is SGHNT and CDR2 YYREEE (reference sequence). This CDR3 contains 16 residues. CDR3 protein: CASSFVSGGTKGPQHF. For the CDR3, the DNA is TGTGCCAGCAGCTTTGTGTCAGGGGGGACCAAAGGGCCCCAGCATTTT.

The V and J genes are TRBV5-1 and TRBJ2-1, with D tentatively TRBD1 (6 bases). The CDR3 contains 14 residues. V lost 0 bases and J lost 6, with 10 bases in between. Germline V gene sequence: CDR1 SGHRS, CDR2 YFSETQ. The CDR3 nucleotides read TGCGCCAGCAGCTTGGGACAGGTCACCAATGAGCAGTTCTTC. Its protein product is CASSLGQVTNEQFF.

This clone has a single count. The chain joins TRBV2 to TRBJ1-4; a possible D gene is TRBD1 (6 bases). The CDR3 is made up of 15 amino acids. Germline V gene lookup returns CDR1 SNHLY and CDR2 FYNNEI. Trimming shortened V by 4 bases and J by 3 bases, and 12 bases separated the two germline ends. CDR3 sequence reads: CASSAQGNSNEKLFF. The CDR3 bases are TGTGCCAGCAGTGCCCAGGGGAACTCTAATGAAAAACTGTTTTTT.

The chain couples TRBV5-1 to TRBJ1-1; D remains unclear. V lost 4 bases, J lost 0 bases, and 10 bases lay in between. The germline V gene encodes CDR1 SGHRS and CDR2 YFSETQ. This CDR3 region has 14 residues. In DNA form, the CDR3 reads TGCGCCAGCAGCCAGGCGGGTCTGAACACTGAAGCTTTCTTT. This sequence encodes CASSQAGLNTEAFF.

This chain links TRBV29-1 with TRBJ1-1, with unresolved D. The CDR3 consists of 13 residues. V lost 4 bases to trimming and J lost 1 base, with 10 bases between them. Germline-derived CDR1 and CDR2 are SQVTM and ANQGSEA. The CDR3 DNA is TGCAGCGTTGGAGGGTTAGCGAACACTGAAGCTTTCTTT. It specifies CSVGGLANTEAFF.

V and J are TRBV7-9 and TRBJ1-2, with D perhaps TRBD1 (5 bases). The CDR3 runs 14 residues. V shed 3 bases and J shed 4 bases, with 12 bases lying between them. Germline CDR1 reads SEHNR; CDR2 reads FQNEAQ (reference sequence). CDR3 coding DNA: TGTGCCAGCAGCTTGGGCCAGGGAGGCTATGGCTACACCTTC. Protein sequence: CASSLGQGGYGYTF.

This clone has more than one count but fewer than ten. The V gene is TRBV6-1, the J gene TRBJ1-6; D perhaps matches TRBD1 (5 bases). Trimming shortened V by 3 bases and J by 13 bases, and 13 bases separated the two germline ends. The germline V gene has CDR1 MNHNS and CDR2 SASEGT. The CDR3 length is 13 residues. The CDR3 loop is CASSEEGLGPLHF. The CDR3 DNA is TGTGCCAGCAGTGAGGAGGGACTAGGGCCCCTCCACTTT.

The chain is built from TRBV4-2 and TRBJ2-3; 7 nucleotides match TRBD1. The J segment lost 5 bases and the V segment lost 7 bases, leaving 9 bases of the junction unmatched. The V gene's germline CDR1 is LGHNA and CDR2 YNFKEQ. CDR3 length: 14 amino acids. In DNA, the CDR3 is TGTGCCAGCACCCCTCTGAGGGGGCAAGATACGCAGTATTTT. Amino acids: CASTPLRGQDTQYF.

The chain combines TRBV9 with TRBJ2-2; D may correspond to TRBD1 or TRBD2 (5 bases each). Germline values: CDR1 SGDLS, CDR2 YYNGEE. The CDR3 is 16 residues long. The V gene lost 0 bases and the J gene lost 0 bases, with 9 bases spanning the gap. The chain's CDR3 is CASSVGGTPNTGELFF. The CDR3 DNA follows: TGTGCCAGCAGCGTAGGAGGGACCCCGAACACCGGGGAGCTGTTTTTT.

This chain links TRBV2 with TRBJ1-2; 12 bases fit TRBD1. The CDR3 loop spans 14 amino acids. Germline V gene data show CDR1 as SNHLY and CDR2 as FYNNEI. The V and J ends lost 8 bases and 7 bases, in that order; junction bases with no gene match: 8. CDR3 DNA sequence: TGTGCCAGCGTCAGGGACAGGGGGCGCGGTGGCTACACCTTC. This gives the protein CASVRDRGRGGYTF.